This T cell receptor beta chain was sequenced in a study of blood T cell repertoires in COVID-19. About the study: Sources were T cells, B-cell-depleted T cells, or PBMCs; the material itself was cDNA or gDNA.

Original data processing: It was from reference gene primer amplification that nucleated cell counts were estimated. The table came from immunoSEQ multiplex PCR; TCRdb's copy has only in-frame clones and leaves some out. V, J and clone size derive from that table, while D and trimming were established from the DNA sequence. The sample contains 150,000 or so clones, 85% to 95% of which appear only once. The V end lost 5 bases, the J end lost 5 bases, and 12 bases lay between the germline ends. Germline lookup yields CDR1 MDHEN and CDR2 SYDVKM. This CDR3 has 14 residues. This clone was recorded once. The source of this sequence is a woman aged 45-59 years with acute or convalescent COVID-19. The chain employs TRBV28 and TRBJ1-4; D gene uncertain. The material sequenced was peripheral blood. The CDR3 nucleotides read TGTGCCAGCAGTCGGGAGATCGCGAATGAAAAACTGTTTTTT. Its protein is CASSREIANEKLFF.